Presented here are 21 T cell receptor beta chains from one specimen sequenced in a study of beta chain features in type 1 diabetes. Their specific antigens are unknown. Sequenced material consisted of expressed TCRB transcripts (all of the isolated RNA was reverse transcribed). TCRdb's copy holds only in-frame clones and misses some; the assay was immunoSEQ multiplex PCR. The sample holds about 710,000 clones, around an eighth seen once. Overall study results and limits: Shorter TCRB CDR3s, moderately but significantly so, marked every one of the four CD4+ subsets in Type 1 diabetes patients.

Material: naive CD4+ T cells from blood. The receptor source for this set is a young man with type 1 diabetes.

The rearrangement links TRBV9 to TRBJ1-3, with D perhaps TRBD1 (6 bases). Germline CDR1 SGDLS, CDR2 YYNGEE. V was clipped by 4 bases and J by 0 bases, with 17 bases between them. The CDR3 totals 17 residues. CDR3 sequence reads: CASSTREGGISGNTIYF. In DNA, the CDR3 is TGTGCCAGCAGCACCCGGGAGGGGGGCATCTCTGGAAACACCATATATTTT.

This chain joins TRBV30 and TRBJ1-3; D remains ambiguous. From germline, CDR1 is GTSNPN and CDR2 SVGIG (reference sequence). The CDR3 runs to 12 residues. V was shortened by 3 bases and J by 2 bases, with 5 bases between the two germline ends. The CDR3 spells CAWSTAGNTIYF. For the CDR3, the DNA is TGTGCCTGGAGCACAGCTGGAAACACCATATATTTT.

CDR3 sequence: CASSLQYNSPLHF. CDR3 sequence (DNA): TGTGCCAGCAGTCTGCAGTATAATTCACCCCTCCACTTT. The V call is TRBV25-1, the J call TRBJ1-6; no firm D call. Germline CDR1 is MGHDK and CDR2 is SYGVNS. V was shortened by 5 bases and J by 4 bases, with 6 bases between the two germline ends. The CDR3 extends over 13 amino acids.

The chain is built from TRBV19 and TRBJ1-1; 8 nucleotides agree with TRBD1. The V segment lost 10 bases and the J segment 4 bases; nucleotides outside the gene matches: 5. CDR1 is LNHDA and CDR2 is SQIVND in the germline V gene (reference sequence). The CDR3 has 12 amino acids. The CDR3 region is CATGQESTEAFF. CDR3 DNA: TGTGCCACGGGACAGGAGAGCACTGAAGCTTTCTTT.

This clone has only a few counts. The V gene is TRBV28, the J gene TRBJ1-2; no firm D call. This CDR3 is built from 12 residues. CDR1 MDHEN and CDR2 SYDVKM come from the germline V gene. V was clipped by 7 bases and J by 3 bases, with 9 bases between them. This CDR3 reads CASKPVDYGYTF. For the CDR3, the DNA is TGTGCCAGCAAGCCCGTAGACTATGGCTACACCTTC.

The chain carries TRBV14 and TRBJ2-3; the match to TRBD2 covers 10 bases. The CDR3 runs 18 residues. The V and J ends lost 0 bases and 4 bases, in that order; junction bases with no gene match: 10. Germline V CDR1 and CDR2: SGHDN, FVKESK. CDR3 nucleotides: TGTGCCAGCAGCCAAGACGGGGAGCGGGAGGGCCAAGCAGATACGCAGTATTTT. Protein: CASSQDGEREGQADTQYF.

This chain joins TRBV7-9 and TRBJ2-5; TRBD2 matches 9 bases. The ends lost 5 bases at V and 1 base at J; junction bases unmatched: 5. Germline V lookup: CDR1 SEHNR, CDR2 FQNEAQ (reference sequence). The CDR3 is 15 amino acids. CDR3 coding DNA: TGTGCCAGCAGCCCCCGACTAGCGGTCCAAGAGACCCAGTACTTC. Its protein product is CASSPRLAVQETQYF.

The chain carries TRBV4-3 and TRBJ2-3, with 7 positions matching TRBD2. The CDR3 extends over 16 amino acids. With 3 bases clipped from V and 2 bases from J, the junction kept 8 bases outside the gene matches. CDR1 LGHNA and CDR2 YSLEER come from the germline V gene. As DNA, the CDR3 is TGCGCCAGCAGCCATACCCAACTAGCGAACACAGATACGCAGTATTTT. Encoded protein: CASSHTQLANTDTQYF.

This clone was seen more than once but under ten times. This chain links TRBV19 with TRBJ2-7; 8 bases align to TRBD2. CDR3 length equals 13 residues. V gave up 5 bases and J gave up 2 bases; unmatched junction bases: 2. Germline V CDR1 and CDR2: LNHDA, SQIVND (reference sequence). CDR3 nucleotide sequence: TGTGCCAGTAGTCGGGAGGGGGCCTACGAGCAGTACTTC. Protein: CASSREGAYEQYF.

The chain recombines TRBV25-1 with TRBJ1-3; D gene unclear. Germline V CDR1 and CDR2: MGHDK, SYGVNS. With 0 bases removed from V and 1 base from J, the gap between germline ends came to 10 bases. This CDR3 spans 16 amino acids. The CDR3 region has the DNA TGTGCCAGCAGTGAATATTCACCCATTTCTGGAAACACCATATATTTT. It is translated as CASSEYSPISGNTIYF.

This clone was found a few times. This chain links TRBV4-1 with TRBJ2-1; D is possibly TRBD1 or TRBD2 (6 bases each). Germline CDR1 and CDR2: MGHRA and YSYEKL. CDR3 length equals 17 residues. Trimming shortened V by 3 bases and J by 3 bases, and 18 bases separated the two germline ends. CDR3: CASSQPTGRGNYNEQFF. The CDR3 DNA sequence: TGCGCCAGCAGCCAGCCCACAGGGCGGGGAAACTACAATGAGCAGTTCTTC.

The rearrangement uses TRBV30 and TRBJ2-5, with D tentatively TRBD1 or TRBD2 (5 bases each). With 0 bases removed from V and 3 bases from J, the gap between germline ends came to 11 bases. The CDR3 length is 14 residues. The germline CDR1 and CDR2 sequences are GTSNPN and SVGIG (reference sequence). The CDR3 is CAWSVPWGKETQYF. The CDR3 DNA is TGTGCCTGGAGTGTACCATGGGGGAAAGAGACCCAGTACTTC. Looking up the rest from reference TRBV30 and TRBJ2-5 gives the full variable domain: SQTIHQWPATLVQPVGSPLSLECTVEGTSNPNLYWYRQAAGRGLQLLFYSVGIGQISSEVPQNLSASRPQDRQFILSSKKLLLSDSGFYLCAWSVPWGKETQYFGPGTRLLVL.

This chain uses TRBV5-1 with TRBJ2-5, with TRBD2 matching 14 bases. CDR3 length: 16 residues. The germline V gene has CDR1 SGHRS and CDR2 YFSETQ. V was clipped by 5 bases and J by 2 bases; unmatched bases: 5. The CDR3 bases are TGCGCCAGCAGTTACCGACTAGCGGGAGGGCAAGAGACCCAGTACTTC. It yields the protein CASSYRLAGGQETQYF.

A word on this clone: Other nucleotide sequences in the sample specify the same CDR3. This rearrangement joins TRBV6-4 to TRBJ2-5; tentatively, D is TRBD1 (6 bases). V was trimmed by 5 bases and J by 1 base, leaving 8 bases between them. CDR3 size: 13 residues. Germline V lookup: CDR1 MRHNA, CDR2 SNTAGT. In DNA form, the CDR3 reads TGTGCCAGCAGTCCGACAGGCCAAGAGACCCAGTACTTC. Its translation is CASSPTGQETQYF.

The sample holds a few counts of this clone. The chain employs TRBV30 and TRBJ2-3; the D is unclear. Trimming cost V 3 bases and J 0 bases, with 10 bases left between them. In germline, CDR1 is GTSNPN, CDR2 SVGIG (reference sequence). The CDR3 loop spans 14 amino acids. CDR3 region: CAWRLALSTDTQYF. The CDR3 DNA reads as TGTGCCTGGAGGCTGGCGTTAAGCACAGATACGCAGTATTTT.

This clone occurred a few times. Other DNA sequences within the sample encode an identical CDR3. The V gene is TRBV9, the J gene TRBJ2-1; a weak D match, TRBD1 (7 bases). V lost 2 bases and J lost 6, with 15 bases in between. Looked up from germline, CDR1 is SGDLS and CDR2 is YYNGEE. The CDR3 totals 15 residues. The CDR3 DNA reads TGTGCCAGCAGCGTTCAGGGGGGTTTCGGCAATGAGCAGTTCTTC. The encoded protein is CASSVQGGFGNEQFF.

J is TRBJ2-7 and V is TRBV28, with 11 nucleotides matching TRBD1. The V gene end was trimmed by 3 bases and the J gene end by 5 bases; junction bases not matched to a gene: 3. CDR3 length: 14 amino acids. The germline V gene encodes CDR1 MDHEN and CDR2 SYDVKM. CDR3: CASSLWDRGDEQYF. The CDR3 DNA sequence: TGTGCCAGCAGTTTGTGGGACAGGGGGGACGAGCAGTACTTC.

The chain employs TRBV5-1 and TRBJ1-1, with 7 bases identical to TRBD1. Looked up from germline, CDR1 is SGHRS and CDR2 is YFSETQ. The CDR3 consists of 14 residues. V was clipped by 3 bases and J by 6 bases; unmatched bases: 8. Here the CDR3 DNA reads TGCGCCAGCAGCTCCGACAGGGTGTCTGCTGAAGCTTTCTTT. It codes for CASSSDRVSAEAFF.

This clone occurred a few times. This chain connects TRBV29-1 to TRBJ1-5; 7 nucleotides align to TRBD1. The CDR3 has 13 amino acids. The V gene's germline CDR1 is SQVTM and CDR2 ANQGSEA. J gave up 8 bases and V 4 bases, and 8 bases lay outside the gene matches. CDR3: CSVAQGVREPQHF. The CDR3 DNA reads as TGCAGCGTTGCCCAGGGGGTCAGGGAGCCCCAGCATTTT.

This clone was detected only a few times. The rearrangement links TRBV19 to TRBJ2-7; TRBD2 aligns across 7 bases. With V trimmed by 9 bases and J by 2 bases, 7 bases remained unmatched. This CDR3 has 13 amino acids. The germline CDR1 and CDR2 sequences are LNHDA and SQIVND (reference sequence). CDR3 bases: TGTGCCAGCGGGTCAGGGAGGGCCTACGAGCAGTACTTC. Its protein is CASGSGRAYEQYF.

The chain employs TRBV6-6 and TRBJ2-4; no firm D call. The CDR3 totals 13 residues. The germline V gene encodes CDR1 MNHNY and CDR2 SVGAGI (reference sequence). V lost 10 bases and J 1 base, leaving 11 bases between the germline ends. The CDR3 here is CAIKEGAKNIQYF. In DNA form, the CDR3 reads TGTGCCATCAAGGAAGGGGCCAAAAACATTCAGTACTTC.